This T cell receptor beta chain was identified during a study of vaccination effects on CD4 cells after COVID-19. Study context: Vaccine administered to participants consisted of two doses of either BNT162b2 or mRNA-1273.

The table came from immunoSEQ multiplex PCR; TCRdb's copy has only in-frame clones and leaves some out. Of more than 35,000 clones in the sample, approximately 68% are singletons; the top ten hold 14% to 15%. A remark on this clone: Its specificity is not known.

Germline V gene data show CDR1 as SGHVS and CDR2 as FQNEAQ. Trimming cost V 5 bases and J 2 bases, with 16 bases left between them. The CDR3 is 16 amino acids. Under the ViraFEST assay, PBMC were stimulated with viral peptide pools so that antigen-specific CD4+ T cells expanded. Sequencing was performed afterwards. Following a roughly 9-day culture, CD4+ T cells were purified. Nucleocapsid antibodies were negative in the vaccine recipients, who had never had SARS-CoV-2 infection. A density of around 2 million PBMC per well was used; these cells were cultured with 10 IU/ml IL-2 and around 9.6 ug/ml peptides. Days 3 and 7 were when half the medium was replaced with IL-2 medium. General observations from the study: Clones of infection and vaccine origin contracted markedly late after vaccination.

Sequencing used CD4+ T cells from PBMCs cultured with HCoV-OC43 spike peptides, obtained before COVID-19 vaccination. Subset given: HCoV-OC43 spike overlapping peptide pool stimulation. The receptor was derived from a human donor who received a COVID-19 vaccine. This chain links TRBV7-8 with TRBJ1-3, with unresolved D. The CDR3 spells CASSQGQVWAGNTIYF. The CDR3 nucleotides read TGTGCCAGCAGCCAAGGGCAGGTGTGGGCTGGAAACACCATATATTTT.